The T cell receptor (beta chain) under discussion was sequenced for a study of tumor-infiltrating lymphocytes in primary liver carcinoma (dated by TCRdb to 2016 to 2017). As for the study more broadly: Four or five patients with histopathologically diagnosed primary liver carcinoma underwent surgical resection in China between late 2015 and March 2016. Hepatocellular carcinoma (four) or combined HCC and intrahepatic cholangiocarcinoma (one) was present in the five patients, who were three men and two women aged 30 to 69 years. The five patients had tumors of stage T1-T3 N0M0, with maximum diameters ranging from 4.2 to 10 cm. Each sample produced roughly 3.5 to 8 million productive TCRbeta reads, and read depth showed no significant difference between tissue types. Across five regions of each liver tumor, along with adjacent normal tissue and blood, the study brought together TCRbeta repertoire sequencing, expression microarrays and whole-exome sequencing. A total of some 35 specimens from 5 patients underwent TCRbeta repertoire sequencing, comprising 25 tumor regions, 5 adjacent noncancerous liver tissues and 5 peripheral blood samples. High reproducibility was observed for the technical replicate repertoires, with mean shared-clone rates roughly 0.89 and correlation coefficients above 0.95. What the authors observed across the whole study: Since the samples were bulk and unsorted, there was no way to compare CD4+ and CD8+ T cell repertoires. Compared with blood, tumors had a significantly larger share of the repertoire taken up by the top 250 clones (p = 0.039). Only 4 to 6 patients were included in the study, and the authors note that the findings should be validated in a larger study. Because sequencing covered only the TCR beta chain and unpaired alpha chains were not captured, true repertoire diversity is likely underestimated. Repertoire overlap was found to be higher between tumor regions (mean approximately 35%) than between tumor-adjacent (around 17%) or tumor-blood (about 15%) pairs, consistent with antigen-driven expansion.

A constant-region primer and ProtoScript II reverse transcriptase were used to reverse-transcribe TCRbeta-specific cDNA from approximately 500 ng total RNA. Three nested multiplex PCR rounds, following a slightly modified ARM-PCR procedure, were used to build the TCRbeta libraries. Sample barcodes and Illumina adapters were added in a final 25-cycle PCR with Deep VentR polymerase. Before sequencing, amplicons between 200 and 500 bp were purified from gel using a QIAquick gel extraction kit. The TCRbeta amplicons were sequenced with 250-bp paired-end reads on an Illumina HiSeq 2500. In the paper's pipeline: Reads were quality-trimmed with Trimmomatic v0.33, and paired reads were merged with FLASH v1.2.11 to recover full CDR3 sequences. V, D and J germline segments were assigned to the rearranged TCRbeta sequences by MiGEC v1.2.1b. VDJtools v1.0.0 computed clonotype statistics and Shannon-Wiener diversity indices. Except for diversity analysis, only the 250 most abundant clonotypes of each sample were used in subsequent analyses to reduce sampling bias. TCRdb reprocessing: public reads trimmed at Q25 with fastp, clones called with MiXCR, in-frame beta chains kept. Each entry is one CDR3 protein sequence, shown with its most common DNA and genes. Clone size and V and J calls follow TCRdb, not the original study. The sample table contains approximately 330,000 distinct CDR3 sequences; only one count was recorded for around 60% of them. The ten largest clones take up 5.5% to 7% of the sample.

Notes on this clonotype: The target of this receptor is not known. No base-level quality is on record; no much larger clone is a single base apart.

Blood RNA was extracted from unsorted whole blood using TRIzol reagent, and germline DNA was obtained with the DNeasy Blood & Tissue kit. At the time of sampling, the patients had chronic HBV infection and had not received any treatment. Before surgery, about 4 milliliters of peripheral blood were collected into K2EDTA tubes. The receptor was derived from a middle-aged man with primary liver carcinoma and hepatitis B virus infection. The specimen was peripheral blood.

The DNA sequence is given as TGCGCCAGCAGCCCGGGACAGGACCTGGATGGCTACACCTTC. It encodes CASSPGQDLDGYTF. The chain is assembled from TRBV5-1 and TRBJ1-2; TRBD1 fits 8 bases in the junction. After removal of 4 bases from V and 6 bases from J, the junction retains 8 bases not matched to a gene. From its cysteine to its phenylalanine, the CDR3 spans 14 amino acids. Solely the CDR3 DNA is kept, with 42 bases framed from the first base. CDR1 and CDR2, per the germline V gene, are SGHRS and YFSETQ. This CDR3, with the reference TRBV5-1 and TRBJ1-2 proteins standing in past its ends, gives the full variable domain KAGVTQTPRYLIKTRGQQVTLSCSPISGHRSVSWYQQTPGQGLQFLFEYFSETQRNKGNFPGRFSGRQFSNSRSEMNVSTLELGDSALYLCASSPGQDLDGYTFGSGTRLTVV.